This TCR beta chain came from a study of early T cells in non-severe SARS-CoV-2 infection. Study-wide points: Matching against VDJdb likely underestimated virus-specific expansions, favoring anti-spike CD8.

Of note for this clonotype: Antigen: not known.

Germline CDR1 is DFQATT and CDR2 is SNEGSKA (reference sequence). The CDR3 covers 19 residues. V dropped 0 bases and J dropped 0 bases, with 18 bases sitting between them. Individual cDNA molecules were tagged with unique molecular identifiers, the study reported. Each CDR3 protein is one row after TCRdb ran MiXCR on the 5' RACE reads. Here the sample spans roughly 110,000 distinct CDR3 sequences, roughly 10% being singletons. The sample taken for sequencing was whole blood. The clonotype was recovered from an adult who was a healthcare worker with PCR-confirmed SARS-CoV-2 infection or an uninfected control (not recorded which). This chain connects TRBV20-1 to TRBJ2-6, with D possibly being TRBD1 (6 bases). CDR3 in amino acids: CSARDGGDRTSSGANVLTF. Written as DNA, the CDR3 is TGCAGTGCTAGAGATGGAGGAGACAGGACTTCCTCTGGGGCCAACGTCCTGACTTTC.